This T cell receptor (beta chain) was documented in a study of T cell repertoires in cytomegalovirus infection. This clonotype was counted at least ten times. Its specificity is unknown. TCRdb redid the calling of the reads with MiXCR, one entry per CDR3 protein. The data hold about 100,000 distinct CDR3 sequences, with around 40% observed a single time. Study results and caveats: HLA-C-restricted CMV-specific TCR beta clonotypes were dominant in the ex vivo response.

V lost 2 bases to trimming and J lost 3 bases, with 11 bases between them. The CDR3 covers 14 residues. The chain combines TRBV12-3 or TRBV12-4 with TRBJ2-7; D not certain. The sequence was obtained from a human donor in good health (CMV status not recorded). Some clones in this sample may be carry-over from other donors' samples. The material was CD8+ T cells from cultured PBMCs, obtained from culture after CMV antigen stimulation. In DNA, the CDR3 is TGTGCCAGCAGTTTAAGGCAGGTCTTCTACGAGCAGTACTTC. It yields the protein CASSLRQVFYEQYF.